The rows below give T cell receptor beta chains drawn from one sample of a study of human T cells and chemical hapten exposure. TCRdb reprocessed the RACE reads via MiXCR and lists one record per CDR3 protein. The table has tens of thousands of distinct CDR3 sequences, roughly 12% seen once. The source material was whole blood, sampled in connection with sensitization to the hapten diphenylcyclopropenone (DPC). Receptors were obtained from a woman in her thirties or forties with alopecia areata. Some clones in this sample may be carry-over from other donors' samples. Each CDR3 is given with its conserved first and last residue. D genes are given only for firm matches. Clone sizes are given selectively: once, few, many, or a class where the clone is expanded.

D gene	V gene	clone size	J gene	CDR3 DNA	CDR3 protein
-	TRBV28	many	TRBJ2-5	TGTGCCTCCCAGGCGGATGCCCCGCGGACCCAAGAGACCCAGTACTTC	CASQADAPRTQETQYF
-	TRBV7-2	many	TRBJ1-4	TGTGCCAGCAGCTTAGAGGCAGCAACTAATGAAAAACTGTTTTTT	CASSLEAATNEKLFF
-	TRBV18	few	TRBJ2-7	TGTGCCAGCTCACCCTATGGGCGGGACGAGCAGTACTTC	CASSPYGRDEQYF
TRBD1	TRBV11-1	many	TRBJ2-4	TGTGCCAGCAGCTTCGCCGGGACAGGGGGGATTCAAAACATTCAGTACTTC	CASSFAGTGGIQNIQYF
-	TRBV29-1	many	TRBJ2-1	TGCAGCGTTGTCACAGCCTACAATGAGCAGTTCTTC	CSVVTAYNEQFF
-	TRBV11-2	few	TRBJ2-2	TGTGCCAGCAGCCGAGGGGCTACGAACACCGGGGAGCTGTTTTTT	CASSRGATNTGELFF
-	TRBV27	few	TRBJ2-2	TGTGCCAGCAGTTTATCGGGAGCCCCTAGGGTAGGGGAGCTGTTTTTT	CASSLSGAPRVGELFF
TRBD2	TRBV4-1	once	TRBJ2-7	TGCGCCAGCAGCCAAGGTCGTGGGGCGGGAGCTGGCGACGAGCAGTACTTC	CASSQGRGAGAGDEQYF
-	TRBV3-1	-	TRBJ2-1	TGTGCCAGCAGCCAAGAGTTAACCGGATACAATGAGCAGTTCTTC	CASSQELTGYNEQFF
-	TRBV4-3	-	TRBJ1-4	TGCGCCAGCAGCCAAGACCGTAGGACTAGGGCCTTAAATGAAAAACTGTTTTTT	CASSQDRRTRALNEKLFF
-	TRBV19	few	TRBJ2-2	TGTGCCAGTACAGCCAAGCGCCACGGGGAGCTGTTTTTT	CASTAKRHGELFF
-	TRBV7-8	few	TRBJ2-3	TGTGCCAGCAGTCTTCAGCGGGGCACAGATACGCAGTATTTT	CASSLQRGTDTQYF
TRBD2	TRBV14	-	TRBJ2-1	TGTGCCAGCAGCCATCCCCCCCGTGTTAGCGGGAGCAATTTCGTCGATGAGCAGTTCTTC	CASSHPPRVSGSNFVDEQFF
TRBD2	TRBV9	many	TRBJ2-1	TGTGCCAGCAGCGTAGGGAGCGGGGCCTACAATGAGCAGTTCTTC	CASSVGSGAYNEQFF
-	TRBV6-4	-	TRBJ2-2	TGTGCCAGCAGTGTTGTTGAGGGGACCGGGGAGCTGTTTTTT	CASSVVEGTGELFF
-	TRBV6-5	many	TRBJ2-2	TGTGCCAGCAGTTACTTAACAGGGATGGCCGGGGAGCTGTTTTTT	CASSYLTGMAGELFF
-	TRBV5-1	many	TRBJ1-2	TGCGCCAGCAGCTTGGATGTAAACTATGGCTACACCTTC	CASSLDVNYGYTF
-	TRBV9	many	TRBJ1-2	TGTGCCAGCAGCGTTCAGGTTTCTGGCTACACCTTC	CASSVQVSGYTF
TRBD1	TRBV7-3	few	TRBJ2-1	TGTGCCAGCAGCCCCGACAGGGGGCGCAGGAATGAGCAGTTCTTC	CASSPDRGRRNEQFF
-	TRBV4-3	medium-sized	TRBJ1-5	TGCGCCAGCAGCCAAGAGAAGGGCAATCAGCCCCAGCATTTT	CASSQEKGNQPQHF
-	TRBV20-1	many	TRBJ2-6	TGCAGTGCTAGCCCCGTCAACTCTGGGGCCAACGTCCTGACTTTC	CSASPVNSGANVLTF
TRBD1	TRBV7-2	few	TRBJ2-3	TGTGCCAGCAGCTTAGCCGGGACAGGAATAAGAGATACGCAGTATTTT	CASSLAGTGIRDTQYF
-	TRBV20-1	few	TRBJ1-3	TGCAGTGCTAGAGGACAGTCGCCTGGAAACACCATATATTTT	CSARGQSPGNTIYF
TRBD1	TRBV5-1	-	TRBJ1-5	TGCGCCAGCAGCTACGGACAGGGAGATCAGCCCCAGCATTTT	CASSYGQGDQPQHF
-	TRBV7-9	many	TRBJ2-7	TGTGCCAGCAGCTTGTCGCCGGGACCAAGCTCCTACGAGCAGTACTTC	CASSLSPGPSSYEQYF
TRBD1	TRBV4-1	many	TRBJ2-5	TGCGCCAGCAGCCAAGAACCGGTACAGGGGAAAGAGACCCAGTACTTC	CASSQEPVQGKETQYF
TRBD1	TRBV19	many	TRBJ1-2	TGTGCCAGTAGCCTACAGGGGGGATATGGCTACACCTTC	CASSLQGGYGYTF
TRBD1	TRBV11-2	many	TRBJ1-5	TGTGCCAGCAGCTTAGTAGGGGGCCCAAATCAGCCCCAGCATTTT	CASSLVGGPNQPQHF
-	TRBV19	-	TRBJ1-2	TGTGCCACCTCCTTGTCCGGGACGGCCTATGGCTACACCTTC	CATSLSGTAYGYTF
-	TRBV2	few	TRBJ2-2	TGTGCCAGCCGTCCCGCCGGCTGGGAGCTGTTTTTT	CASRPAGWELFF
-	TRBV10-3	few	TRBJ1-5	TGTGCCATCGGGCCAGCTAGCAATCAGCCCCAGCATTTT	CAIGPASNQPQHF
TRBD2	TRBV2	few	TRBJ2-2	TGTGCCAGCAGCTATACTAGCGGGAGGCAAAACACCGGGGAGCTGTTTTTT	CASSYTSGRQNTGELFF
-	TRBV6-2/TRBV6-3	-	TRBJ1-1	TGTGCCAGCAGTTACTTCGTCGGGGGTCGCACTGAAGCTTTCTTT	CASSYFVGGRTEAFF
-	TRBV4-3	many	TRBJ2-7	TGCGCCAGCAGCCCCCAGGGGTATACCTACGAGCAGTACTTC	CASSPQGYTYEQYF
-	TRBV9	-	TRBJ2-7	TGTGCCAGCAGCGTAGGACCACGCGACGAGCAGTACTTC	CASSVGPRDEQYF
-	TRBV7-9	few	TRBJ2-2	TGTGCCAGCAGCTTAGAAGGGCCCGGGGAGCTGTTTTTT	CASSLEGPGELFF
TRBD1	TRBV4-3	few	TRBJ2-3	TGCGCCAGCAGCCCCTGGACAGGGGCAGATACGCAGTATTTT	CASSPWTGADTQYF
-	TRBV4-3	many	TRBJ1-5	TGCGCCAGCAGCCAAGACCGACAGGCGGGGCAGCCCCAGCATTTT	CASSQDRQAGQPQHF
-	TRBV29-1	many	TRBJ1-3	TGCAGCGTTGATGATCGGATGGCTTCTGGAAACACCATATATTTT	CSVDDRMASGNTIYF
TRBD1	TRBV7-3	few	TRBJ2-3	TGTGCCAGCAGCTTAACGGGACAGGCCACAGATACGCAGTATTTT	CASSLTGQATDTQYF
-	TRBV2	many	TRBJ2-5	TGTGCCAGCAAGGACAGACAAGAGACCCAGTACTTC	CASKDRQETQYF
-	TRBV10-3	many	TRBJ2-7	TGTGCCATCAGCTTACTACCGGACTACGAGCAGTACTTC	CAISLLPDYEQYF
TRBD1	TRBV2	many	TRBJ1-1	TGTGCCAGCAGTGAACAGGGGGCAGGCACTGAAGCTTTCTTT	CASSEQGAGTEAFF
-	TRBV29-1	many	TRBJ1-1	TGCAGCGGACGACGGACAGAGAACACTGAAGCTTTCTTT	CSGRRTENTEAFF
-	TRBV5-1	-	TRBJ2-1	TGCGCCAGCAGCCTGGGGAGGCCCATCAATGAGCAGTTCTTC	CASSLGRPINEQFF
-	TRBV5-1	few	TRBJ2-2	TGCGCCAGCAGCTTAAAAGCGAACACCGGGGAGCTGTTTTTT	CASSLKANTGELFF
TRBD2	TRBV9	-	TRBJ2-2	TGTGCCAGCAGCTCCCCGGGGGGGAACACCGGGGAGCTGTTTTTT	CASSSPGGNTGELFF
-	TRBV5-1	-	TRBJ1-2	TGCGCCTCGAGACACAGGGTAGACTATGGCTACACCTTC	CASRHRVDYGYTF
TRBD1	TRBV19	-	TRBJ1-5	TGTGCCAGTAGTCTACGAACTCCAGGGGAACAGGGGAATTCCCCCCAGCATTTT	CASSLRTPGEQGNSPQHF
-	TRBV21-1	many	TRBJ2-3	TGTGCCAGCAGCACTAGGGACCACACAGATACGCAGTATTTT	CASSTRDHTDTQYF
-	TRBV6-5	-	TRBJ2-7	TGTGCCACCCGCAATTACCACGAGCAGTACTTC	CATRNYHEQYF
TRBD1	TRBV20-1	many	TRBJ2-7	TGCAGTGCTAGAGATCTTGTAGGGTTGACAGGGGCCTACGAGCAGTACTTC	CSARDLVGLTGAYEQYF